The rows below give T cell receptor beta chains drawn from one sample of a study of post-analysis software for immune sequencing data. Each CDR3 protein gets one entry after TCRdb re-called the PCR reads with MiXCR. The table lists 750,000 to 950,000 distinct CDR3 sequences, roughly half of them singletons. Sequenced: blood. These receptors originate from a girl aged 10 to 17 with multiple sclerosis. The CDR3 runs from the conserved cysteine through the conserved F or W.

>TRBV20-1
CSARGSLSYEQYF
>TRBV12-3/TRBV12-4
CASSLAERTGSGYTF
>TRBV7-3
CASSITRTPISSYNEQFF
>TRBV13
CASSLAGQLNTDTQYF
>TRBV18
CASSPRLAGEQETQYF
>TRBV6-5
CASSQVPYKEQYF
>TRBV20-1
CSALIRQGQDEAFF
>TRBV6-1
CASSDGVGGVEQFF
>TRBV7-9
CASSPRKDRGPDSYEQYF
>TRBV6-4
CASSPTSGSTDTQYF
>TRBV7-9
CASSGWRAWDEQFF
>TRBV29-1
CSVDSQGPSNEQFF
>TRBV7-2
CASSWMGLQGTEAFF
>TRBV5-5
CASSPGLAVYNEQFF
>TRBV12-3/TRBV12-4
CASSVGVSNYEQYF
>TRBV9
CASSVAQGRNDEQYF
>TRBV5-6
CASSLTSGVSLQETQYF
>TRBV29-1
CSVEDPYMNTEAFF
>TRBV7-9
CASSLVSDIQYF
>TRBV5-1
CASSIGQNLQFF
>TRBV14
CASSHPVRTGSYEQYF
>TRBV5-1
CASRPAGGTTDTQYF
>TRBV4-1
CASSLIAGTLTDTQYF
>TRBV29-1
CSVGGFVQDTEAFF
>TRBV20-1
CSAIPTGGLQEQYF
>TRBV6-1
CASSEAPGNEQFF
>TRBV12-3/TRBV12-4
CASSFRAGSEQYF
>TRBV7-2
CASSLQGGLAGNNEQFF
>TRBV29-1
CSGGTGINTEAFF
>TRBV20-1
CSASVSSSGIGYGYTF
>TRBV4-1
CASSPPGAGSTGELFF
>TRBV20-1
CSAKVTGTYEQYF
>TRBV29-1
CSVKGGTEYEQYF
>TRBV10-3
CAIRGQGGEQYF
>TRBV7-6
CASSLGATGKPGELFF
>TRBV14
CASSQDRGAYNEQFF
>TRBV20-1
CSARGLNREDGYTF
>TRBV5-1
CASSPPRQGAPTSYNEQFF
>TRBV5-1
CASSLGAEQETQYF
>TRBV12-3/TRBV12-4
CANQMKTGLNYGYTF
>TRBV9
CASSVGGGFGPPGYTF